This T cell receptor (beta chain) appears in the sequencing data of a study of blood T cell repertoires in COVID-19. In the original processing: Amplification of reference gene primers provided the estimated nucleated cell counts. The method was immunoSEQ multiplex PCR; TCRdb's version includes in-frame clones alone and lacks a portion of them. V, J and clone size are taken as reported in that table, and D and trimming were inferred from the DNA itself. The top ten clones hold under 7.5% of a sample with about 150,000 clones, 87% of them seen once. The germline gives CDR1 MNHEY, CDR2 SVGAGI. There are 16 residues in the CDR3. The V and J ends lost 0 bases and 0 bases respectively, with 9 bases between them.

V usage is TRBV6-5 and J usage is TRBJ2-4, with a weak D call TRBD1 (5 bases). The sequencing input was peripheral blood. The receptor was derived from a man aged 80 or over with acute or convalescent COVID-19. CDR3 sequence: CASSYSVGLAKNIQYF. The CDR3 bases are TGTGCCAGCAGTTACTCTGTGGGGCTAGCCAAAAACATTCAGTACTTC.